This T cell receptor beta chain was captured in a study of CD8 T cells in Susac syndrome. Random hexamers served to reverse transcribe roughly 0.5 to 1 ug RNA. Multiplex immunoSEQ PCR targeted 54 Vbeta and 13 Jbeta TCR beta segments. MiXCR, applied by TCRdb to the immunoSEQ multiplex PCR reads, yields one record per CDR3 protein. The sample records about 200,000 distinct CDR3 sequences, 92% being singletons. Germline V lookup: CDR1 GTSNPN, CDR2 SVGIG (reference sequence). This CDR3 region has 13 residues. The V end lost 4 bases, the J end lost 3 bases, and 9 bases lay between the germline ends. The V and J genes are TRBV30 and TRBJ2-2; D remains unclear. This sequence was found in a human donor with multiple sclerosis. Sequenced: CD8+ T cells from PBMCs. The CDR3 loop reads CAWKGPYTGELFF. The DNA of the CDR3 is TGTGCCTGGAAGGGCCCTTACACCGGGGAGCTGTTTTTT.